This T cell receptor (beta chain) was sequenced in a study of T cell repertoires in cytomegalovirus infection. About the study: The public TCR beta signatures pointed to both CMV infection and matching HLA type.

Study-wide points: Cumulated frequencies of public TCR beta families served to identify carriers of CMV plus the relevant HLA. In two of eight donors, the top clonotype was HLA-C-restricted CMV-specific.

TCRdb re-called the reads through MiXCR, storing one row per CDR3 protein. The sample carries 200,000 to 300,000 distinct CDR3 sequences, roughly 10% recorded once. This clonotype was counted many times. Its antigen remains unknown. Germline CDR1 SGHNT, CDR2 YYREEE (reference sequence). The CDR3 covers 13 residues. V lost 4 bases to trimming and J lost 2 bases, with 9 bases between them. This clonotype was obtained from a human donor in good health (CMV status not recorded). Some clones in this sample may be carry-over from other donors' samples. Sample: PBMCs. The chain has TRBV5-4 and TRBJ1-1; D possibly corresponds to TRBD1 (5 bases). The CDR3 bases are TGTGCCAGCAGCCGGGACTTCAACACTGAAGCTTTCTTT. It is translated as CASSRDFNTEAFF.